The 13 T cell receptor beta chains presented below share a single source sample, sequenced in a study of PD-1 blockade in classical Hodgkin lymphoma. Each patient's relapse followed autologous stem cell transplantation, and brentuximab vedotin exposure varied. Data came from immunoSEQ multiplex PCR; TCRdb stores just in-frame clones and leaves some out. The sample gives about 40,000 clones, over 80% of which show up once; approximately 9.1% is in the top ten. Sequenced here: peripheral blood mononuclear cells (PBMCs), sampled at baseline. Source of these receptors: a human donor with classical Hodgkin lymphoma.

The chain employs TRBV4-2 and TRBJ2-1; 15 positions agree with TRBD2. The CDR3 extends over 19 amino acids. The V gene end was trimmed by 0 bases and the J gene end by 9 bases; junction bases not matched to a gene: 12. Germline loops: CDR1 LGHNA, CDR2 YNFKEQ. The chain's CDR3 is CASSQDGGEGLAGGSEQFF. Here the CDR3 DNA reads TGTGCCAGCAGCCAAGATGGGGGGGAGGGACTAGCGGGAGGTAGTGAGCAGTTCTTC.

This chain joins TRBV2 and TRBJ1-6, with D tentatively TRBD1 (5 bases). V lost 6 bases and J lost 5, with 20 bases in between. The CDR3 loop spans 17 amino acids. Germline loops: CDR1 SNHLY, CDR2 FYNNEI. In nucleotides, the CDR3 is TGTGCCAGCAGCCCTCACTGGCAGGGTACGGATAATTCACCCCTCCACTTT. Translating it yields CASSPHWQGTDNSPLHF.

The chain joins TRBV7-6 to TRBJ1-5; TRBD1 is a possible D gene (6 bases). The CDR3 covers 14 residues. Germline V gene sequence: CDR1 SGHVS, CDR2 FNYEAQ. V lost 2 bases and J 7 bases, leaving 12 bases between the germline ends. The CDR3 region is CASSLRGGGQPQHF. CDR3 DNA: TGTGCCAGCAGCTTACGGGGGGGCGGGCAGCCCCAGCATTTT.

The J gene is TRBJ1-2, the V gene TRBV5-6, with D perhaps TRBD1 (5 bases). The V end lost 2 bases, the J end lost 4 bases, and 12 bases lay between the germline ends. The CDR3 spans 14 residues. Germline values: CDR1 SGHDT, CDR2 YYEEEE. The CDR3 DNA sequence: TGTGCCAGCAGCTTCCGACAGCCTAGCTATGGCTACACCTTC. It codes for CASSFRQPSYGYTF.

The CDR3 DNA sequence: TGTGCCAGCAGCCTAGTGGGGGTTTCTACAGATACGCAGTATTTT. It yields the protein CASSLVGVSTDTQYF. The V and J genes are TRBV9 and TRBJ2-3; the D call may be TRBD1 or TRBD2 (5 bases each). Trimming left V 4 bases short and J 3 bases short, with 15 bases between. This CDR3 is built from 15 residues. Per germline, CDR1 SGDLS and CDR2 YYNGEE.

V gene TRBV7-9 combines with J gene TRBJ1-1; D not certain. The CDR3 extends over 15 amino acids. V was trimmed by 5 bases and J by 4 bases, leaving 17 bases between them. Germline CDR1 is SEHNR and CDR2 is FQNEAQ (reference sequence). CDR3 in amino acids: CASSPRRRPRTEAFF. The CDR3 nucleotides read TGTGCCAGCAGCCCGCGTCGGAGACCCCGCACTGAAGCTTTCTTT.

The chain carries TRBV19 and TRBJ2-7, with 10 bases matching TRBD1. CDR3 length: 18 amino acids. V lost 3 bases, J lost 4 bases, and 15 bases stayed unmatched. Germline CDR1 LNHDA, CDR2 SQIVND (reference sequence). CDR3 sequence reads: CASSIGRDRGRRKYEQYF. CDR3 DNA sequence: TGTGCCAGTAGTATTGGAAGGGACAGGGGAAGAAGGAAATACGAGCAGTACTTC.

A note on this clone: Other DNA sequences in this specimen translate into the identical CDR3. V gene TRBV4-3 combines with J gene TRBJ1-5; D possibly corresponds to TRBD1 (5 bases). CDR1 and CDR2 (germline): LGHNA, YSLEER. Trimming cost V 0 bases and J 10 bases, with 16 bases left between them. The CDR3 has 15 residues. CDR3 nucleotide sequence: TGCGCCAGCAGCCAAGATAGGCAGGGAGTAAGACCCCAGCATTTT. Residues: CASSQDRQGVRPQHF.

The V and J genes are TRBV9 and TRBJ2-1, with 7 bases lining up with TRBD2. Germline V gives CDR1 SGDLS, CDR2 YYNGEE. CDR3 size: 16 residues. With 0 bases clipped from V and 5 bases from J, the junction kept 8 bases outside the gene matches. CDR3 residues: CASSVDPGRGDNEQFF. CDR3 DNA sequence: TGTGCCAGCAGCGTAGACCCTGGACGGGGGGACAATGAGCAGTTCTTC.

The chain uses TRBV28 and TRBJ1-2, with TRBD1 as a possible D gene (5 bases). The V end was cut by 6 bases, the J end by 3 bases, with 11 bases between. The CDR3 runs 13 residues. Germline V CDR1 and CDR2: MDHEN, SYDVKM. CDR3 amino acids: CASRRWGDYGYTF. CDR3 DNA sequence: TGTGCCAGCAGGAGGTGGGGGGACTATGGCTACACCTTC.

The chain carries TRBV7-9 and TRBJ2-2; 8 bases match TRBD2. CDR1 SEHNR and CDR2 FQNEAQ come from the germline V gene (reference sequence). J was trimmed by 7 bases and V by 5 bases; bases with no gene match: 3. This CDR3 is 13 amino acids long. CDR3 loop: CASSASGHGELFF. The CDR3 bases are TGTGCCAGCAGCGCTAGCGGGCACGGGGAGCTGTTTTTT.

CDR3 nucleotide sequence: TGCGCCAGCAGCCAGGACAGGGGGCCCTACTATGGCTACACCTTC. Its translation: CASSQDRGPYYGYTF. The V call is TRBV4-1, the J call TRBJ1-2; 11 bases are shared with TRBD1. CDR3 length: 15 residues. The V and J ends lost 3 bases and 3 bases, in that order; junction bases with no gene match: 3. Germline V gene data show CDR1 as MGHRA and CDR2 as YSYEKL.

The V gene is TRBV6-5, the J gene TRBJ1-2; D possibly corresponds to TRBD1 (5 bases). The CDR3 totals 11 residues. Germline loops: CDR1 MNHEY, CDR2 SVGAGI. Trimming removed 6 bases from V and 7 bases from J, with 9 bases in between. The CDR3 region has the DNA TGTGCCAGCAGGAGGGGCGGTGGCTACACCTTC. As protein: CASRRGGGYTF.